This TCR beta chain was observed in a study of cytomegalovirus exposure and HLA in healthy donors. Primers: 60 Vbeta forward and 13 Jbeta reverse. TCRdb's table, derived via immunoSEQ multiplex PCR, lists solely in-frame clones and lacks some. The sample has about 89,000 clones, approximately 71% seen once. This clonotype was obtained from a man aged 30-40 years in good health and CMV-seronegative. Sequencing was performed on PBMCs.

The CDR3 bases are TGTGCCAGCAGTTGGATCGGGGGCACAGATACGCAGTATTTT. It specifies CASSWIGGTDTQYF. The chain combines TRBV6-6 with TRBJ2-3; maybe TRBD2 (5 bases). CDR3 length: 14 residues. CDR1 is MNHNY, CDR2 SVGAGI, per germline (reference sequence). Trimming removed 4 bases at V and 1 base at J, with 9 bases between.